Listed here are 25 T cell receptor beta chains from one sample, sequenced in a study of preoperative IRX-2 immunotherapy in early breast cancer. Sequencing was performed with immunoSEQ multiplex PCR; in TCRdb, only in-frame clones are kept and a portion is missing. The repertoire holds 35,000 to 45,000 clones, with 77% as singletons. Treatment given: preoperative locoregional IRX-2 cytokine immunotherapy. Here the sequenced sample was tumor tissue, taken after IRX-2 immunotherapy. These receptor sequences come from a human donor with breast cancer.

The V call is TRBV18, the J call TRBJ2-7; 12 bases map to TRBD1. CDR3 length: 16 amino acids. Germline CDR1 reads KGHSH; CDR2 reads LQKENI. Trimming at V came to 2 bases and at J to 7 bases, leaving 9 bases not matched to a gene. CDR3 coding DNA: TGTGCCAGCTCACCATTAGCGGGACAGGGGGCGTCTGAGCAGTACTTC. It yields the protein CASSPLAGQGASEQYF.

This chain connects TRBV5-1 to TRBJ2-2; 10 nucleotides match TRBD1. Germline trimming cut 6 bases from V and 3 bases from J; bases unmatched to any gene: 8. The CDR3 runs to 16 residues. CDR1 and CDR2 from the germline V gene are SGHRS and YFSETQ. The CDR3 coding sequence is TGCGCCAGCAAGCTTACCGGGACAGGGGACACCGGGGAGCTGTTTTTT. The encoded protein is CASKLTGTGDTGELFF.

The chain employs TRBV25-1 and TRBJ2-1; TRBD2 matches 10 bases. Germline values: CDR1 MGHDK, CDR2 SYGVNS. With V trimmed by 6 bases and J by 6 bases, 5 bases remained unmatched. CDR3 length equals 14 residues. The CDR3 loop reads CASSPPSGGNEQFF. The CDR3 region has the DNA TGTGCCAGCAGCCCCCCTAGCGGGGGCAATGAGCAGTTCTTC. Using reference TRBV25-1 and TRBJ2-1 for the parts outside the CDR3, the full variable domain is EADIYQTPRYLVIGTGKKITLECSQTMGHDKMYWYQQDPGMELHLIHYSYGVNSTEKGDLSSESTVSRIRTEHFPLTLESARPSHTSQYLCASSPPSGGNEQFFGPGTRLTVL.

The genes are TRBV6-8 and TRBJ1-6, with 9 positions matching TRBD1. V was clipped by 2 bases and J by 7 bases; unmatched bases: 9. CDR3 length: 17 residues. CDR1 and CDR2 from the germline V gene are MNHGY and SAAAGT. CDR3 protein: CASSYTSPDRGNSPLHF. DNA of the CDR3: TGTGCCAGCAGTTACACGTCTCCGGACAGGGGAAATTCACCCCTCCACTTT.

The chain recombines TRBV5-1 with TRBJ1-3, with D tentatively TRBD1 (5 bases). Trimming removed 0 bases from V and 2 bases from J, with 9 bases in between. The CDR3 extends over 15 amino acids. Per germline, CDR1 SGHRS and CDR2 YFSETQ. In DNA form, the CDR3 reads TGCGCCAGCAGCTTGGAATGGGGGACTGGAAACACCATATATTTT. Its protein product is CASSLEWGTGNTIYF.

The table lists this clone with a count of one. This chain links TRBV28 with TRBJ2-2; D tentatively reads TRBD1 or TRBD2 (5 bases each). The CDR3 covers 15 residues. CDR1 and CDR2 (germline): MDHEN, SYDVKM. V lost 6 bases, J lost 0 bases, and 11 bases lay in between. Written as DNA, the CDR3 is TGTGCCAGCAGCCGTGGGGGTACGAACACCGGGGAGCTGTTTTTT. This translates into CASSRGGTNTGELFF.

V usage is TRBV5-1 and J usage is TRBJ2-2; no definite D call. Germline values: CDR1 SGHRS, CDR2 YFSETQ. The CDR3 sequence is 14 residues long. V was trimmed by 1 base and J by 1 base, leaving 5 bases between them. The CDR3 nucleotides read TGCGCCAGCAGCTTGACACTGAACACCGGGGAGCTGTTTTTT. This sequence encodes CASSLTLNTGELFF. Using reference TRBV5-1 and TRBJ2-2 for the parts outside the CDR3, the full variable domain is KAGVTQTPRYLIKTRGQQVTLSCSPISGHRSVSWYQQTPGQGLQFLFEYFSETQRNKGNFPGRFSGRQFSNSRSEMNVSTLELGDSALYLCASSLTLNTGELFFGEGSRLTVL.

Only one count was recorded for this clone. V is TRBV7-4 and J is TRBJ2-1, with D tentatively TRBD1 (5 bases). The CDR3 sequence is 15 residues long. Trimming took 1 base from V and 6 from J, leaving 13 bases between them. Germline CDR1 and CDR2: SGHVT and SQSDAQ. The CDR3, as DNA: TGTGCCAGCAGCTTAGATGGACAAGCTACCAATGAGCAGTTCTTC. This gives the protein CASSLDGQATNEQFF.

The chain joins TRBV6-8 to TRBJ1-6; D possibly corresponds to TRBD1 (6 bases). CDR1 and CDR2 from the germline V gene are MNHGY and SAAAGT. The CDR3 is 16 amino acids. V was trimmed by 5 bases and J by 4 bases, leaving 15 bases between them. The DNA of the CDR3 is TGTGCCAGCAGTCCTCGGACAGACTTTTATAATTCACCCCTCCACTTT. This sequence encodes CASSPRTDFYNSPLHF.

The CDR3 DNA reads TGTGCCTGGGGGACAGCAACTAATGAAAAACTGTTTTTT. Amino acid sequence: CAWGTATNEKLFF. The rearrangement uses TRBV30 and TRBJ1-4, with 7 positions matching TRBD1. CDR1 GTSNPN and CDR2 SVGIG come from the germline V gene (reference sequence). V lost 5 bases and J lost 0; bases outside the gene matches: 0. The CDR3 contains 13 residues.

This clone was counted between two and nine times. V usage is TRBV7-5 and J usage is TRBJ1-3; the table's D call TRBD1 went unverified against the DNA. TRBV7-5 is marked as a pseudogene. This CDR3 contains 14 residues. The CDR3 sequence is CASSPQGRGNTIYF. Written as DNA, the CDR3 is TGTGCCAGCAGTCCTCAGGGGCGAGGAAACACCATATATTTT.

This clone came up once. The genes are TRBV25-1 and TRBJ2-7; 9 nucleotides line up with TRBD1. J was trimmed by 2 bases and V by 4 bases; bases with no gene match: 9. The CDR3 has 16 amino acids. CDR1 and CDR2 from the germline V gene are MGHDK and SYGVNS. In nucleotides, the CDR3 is TGTGCCAGCAGTGTCCCGGGACAGGGTTACCCCTACGAGCAGTACTTC. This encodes CASSVPGQGYPYEQYF.

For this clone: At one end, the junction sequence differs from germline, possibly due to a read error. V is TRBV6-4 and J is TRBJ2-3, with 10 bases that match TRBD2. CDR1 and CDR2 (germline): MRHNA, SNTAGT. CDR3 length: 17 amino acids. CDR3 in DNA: TGTGCCATCAGTGAGCCACCGGGACTAGCGCCGACAGATACGCAGTATTTT. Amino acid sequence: CAISEPPGLAPTDTQYF.

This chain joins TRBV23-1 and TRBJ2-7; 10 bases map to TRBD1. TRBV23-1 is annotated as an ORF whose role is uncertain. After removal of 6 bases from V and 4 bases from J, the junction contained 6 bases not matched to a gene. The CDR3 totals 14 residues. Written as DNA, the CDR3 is TGCGCCAGCAGCTCGGACAGGGGGAAGTACGAGCAGTACTTC. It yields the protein CASSSDRGKYEQYF.

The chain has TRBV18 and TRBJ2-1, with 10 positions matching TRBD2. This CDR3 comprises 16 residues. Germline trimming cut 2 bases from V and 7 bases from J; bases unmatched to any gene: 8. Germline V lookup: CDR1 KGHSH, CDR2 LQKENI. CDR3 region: CASSPKLAGDYNEQFF. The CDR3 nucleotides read TGTGCCAGCTCACCAAAGCTAGCGGGAGATTATAATGAGCAGTTCTTC.

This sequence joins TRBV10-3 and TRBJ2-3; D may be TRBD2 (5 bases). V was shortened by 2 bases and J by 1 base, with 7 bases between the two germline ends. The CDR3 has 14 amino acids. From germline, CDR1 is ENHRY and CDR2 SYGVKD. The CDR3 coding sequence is TGTGCCATCAGTGAGCTGAGGGGCACAGATACGCAGTATTTT. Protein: CAISELRGTDTQYF.

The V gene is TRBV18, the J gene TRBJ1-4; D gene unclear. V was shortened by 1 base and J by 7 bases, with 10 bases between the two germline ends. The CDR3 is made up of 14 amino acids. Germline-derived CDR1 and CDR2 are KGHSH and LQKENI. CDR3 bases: TGTGCCAGCTCACCACTTAATTTAGGTGAAAAACTGTTTTTT. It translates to CASSPLNLGEKLFF.

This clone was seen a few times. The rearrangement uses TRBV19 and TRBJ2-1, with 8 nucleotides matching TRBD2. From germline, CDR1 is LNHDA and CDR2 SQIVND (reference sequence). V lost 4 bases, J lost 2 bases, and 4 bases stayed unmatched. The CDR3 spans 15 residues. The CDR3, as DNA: TGTGCCAGTAGTAAATTAGCGGGGCCCTACAATGAGCAGTTCTTC. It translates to CASSKLAGPYNEQFF.

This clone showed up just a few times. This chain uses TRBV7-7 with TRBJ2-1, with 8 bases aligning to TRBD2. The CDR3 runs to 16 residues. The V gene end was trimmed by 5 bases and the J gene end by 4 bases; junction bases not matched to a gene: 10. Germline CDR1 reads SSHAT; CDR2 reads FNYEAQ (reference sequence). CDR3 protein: CASSGYTGRGYNEQFF. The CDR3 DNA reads TGTGCCAGCAGCGGCTACACCGGGAGGGGGTACAATGAGCAGTTCTTC.

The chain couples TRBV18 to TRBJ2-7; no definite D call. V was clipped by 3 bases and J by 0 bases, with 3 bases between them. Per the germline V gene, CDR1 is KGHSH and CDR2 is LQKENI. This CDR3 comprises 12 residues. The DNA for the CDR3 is TGTGCCAGCTCACCTAGCTCCTACGAGCAGTACTTC. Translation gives CASSPSSYEQYF. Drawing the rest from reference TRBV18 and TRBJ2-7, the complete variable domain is NAGVMQNPRHLVRRRGQEARLRCSPMKGHSHVYWYRQLPEEGLKFMVYLQKENIIDESGMPKERFSAEFPKEGPSILRIQQVVRGDSAAYFCASSPSSYEQYFGPGTRLTVT.

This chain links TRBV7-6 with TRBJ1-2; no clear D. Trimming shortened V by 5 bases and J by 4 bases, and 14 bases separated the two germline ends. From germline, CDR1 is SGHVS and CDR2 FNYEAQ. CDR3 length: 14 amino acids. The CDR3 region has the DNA TGTGCCAGCAGCGAACTCGGCGGTACCTATGGCTACACCTTC. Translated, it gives CASSELGGTYGYTF.

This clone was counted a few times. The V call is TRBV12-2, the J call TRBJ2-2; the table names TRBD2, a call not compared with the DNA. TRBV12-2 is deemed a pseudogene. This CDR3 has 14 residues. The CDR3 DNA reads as TGTGCCAGTGGGGGGATCGGGCGCACCGGGGAGCTGTTTTTT. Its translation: CASGGIGRTGELFF.

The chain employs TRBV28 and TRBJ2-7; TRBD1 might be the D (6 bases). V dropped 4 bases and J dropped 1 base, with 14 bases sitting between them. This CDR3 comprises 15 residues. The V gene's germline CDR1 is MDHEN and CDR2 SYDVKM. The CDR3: CASSSPGENSYEQYF. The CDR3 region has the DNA TGTGCCAGCAGTTCGCCAGGGGAAAATTCCTACGAGCAGTACTTC.

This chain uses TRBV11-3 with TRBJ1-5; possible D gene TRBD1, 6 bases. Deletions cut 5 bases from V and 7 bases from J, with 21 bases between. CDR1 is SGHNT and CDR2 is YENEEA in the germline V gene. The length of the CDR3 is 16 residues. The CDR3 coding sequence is TGTGCCAGCAGCAGCGAAGCGGGGGCTAGAGGACAGCCCCAGCATTTT. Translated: CASSSEAGARGQPQHF.

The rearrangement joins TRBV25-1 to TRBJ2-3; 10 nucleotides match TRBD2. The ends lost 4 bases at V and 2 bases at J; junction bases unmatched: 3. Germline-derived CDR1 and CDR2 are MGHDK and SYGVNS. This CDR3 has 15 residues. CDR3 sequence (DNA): TGTGCCAGCAGTGGAGCGGGAGGGTTCACAGATACGCAGTATTTT. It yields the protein CASSGAGGFTDTQYF.